A selection of T cell receptor beta chains follows, all from one sample in a study of shared clonotypes between healthy human individuals. Libraries were prepared by immunoSEQ multiplex PCR; TCRdb keeps only in-frame clonotypes and omits some of them. The sample holds around 2,000,000 clones, roughly 94% seen once. The sequencing input was naive CD8+ T cells sorted from blood. The receptors stem from a man in his late teens or twenties in good health. Each CDR3 is given with its conserved first and last residue. The D gene is left open where the match is weak. Part of the rows lack a size; the others show once, few, many or a class for expanded clones.

>TRBV6-6|TRBJ2-7|-|-
CASSLRTLYEQYF
TGTGCCAGCAGTCTCCGGACCCTGTACGAGCAGTACTTC
>TRBV11-2|TRBJ2-7|-|-
CASSRSGDYEQYF
TGTGCCAGCAGCCGATCGGGTGACTACGAGCAGTACTTC
>TRBV28|TRBJ1-1|-|-
CASSPGLNTEAFF
TGTGCCAGCAGTCCCGGGTTGAACACTGAAGCTTTCTTT
>TRBV15|TRBJ2-7|-|-
CATSNGVGYEQYF
TGTGCCACCAGCAACGGGGTAGGGTACGAGCAGTACTTC
>TRBV6-5|TRBJ1-1|-|-
CASSLRATNTEAFF
TGTGCCAGCAGCCTAAGAGCCACGAACACTGAAGCTTTCTTT
>TRBV5-1|TRBJ2-7|-|TRBD1
CASSLGQGNEQYF
TGCGCCAGCAGCTTAGGACAGGGGAACGAGCAGTACTTC
>TRBV29-1|TRBJ2-3|-|TRBD2
CSAAGGITDTQYF
TGCAGCGCGGCGGGGGGGATCACAGATACGCAGTATTTT
>TRBV13|TRBJ1-6|-|-
CASSLGGDNNSPLHF
TGTGCCAGCAGCTTAGGCGGGGACAACAATTCACCCCTCCACTTT
>TRBV6-6|TRBJ1-1|-|-
CASSYSNEGSEAFF
TGTGCCAGCAGTTACTCGAATGAGGGATCTGAAGCTTTCTTT
>TRBV4-1|TRBJ2-3|-|-
CASSPDTPSTDTQYF
TGCGCCAGCAGCCCAGACACCCCCAGCACAGATACGCAGTATTTT
>TRBV4-1|TRBJ2-5|-|TRBD2
CASSWKGLAFETQYF
TGCGCCAGCAGCTGGAAGGGACTAGCGTTCGAGACCCAGTACTTC
>TRBV2|TRBJ2-2|-|-
CASSIPTSNTGELFF
TGTGCCAGCAGCATCCCGACAAGTAACACCGGGGAGCTGTTTTTT
>TRBV2|TRBJ2-3|-|-
CANEGKQGTDTQYF
TGTGCCAACGAGGGCAAACAGGGAACAGATACGCAGTATTTT
>TRBV9|TRBJ2-7|-|-
CASSVGSSSYEQYF
TGTGCCAGCAGCGTAGGGTCTAGCTCATACGAGCAGTACTTC
>TRBV5-5|TRBJ1-2|-|-
CASSLVFAVGYTF
TGTGCCAGCAGCTTGGTCTTCGCGGTTGGCTACACCTTC
>TRBV11-2|TRBJ2-2|once|-
CASSLDWRLPPNTGELFF
TGTGCCAGCAGCTTAGATTGGCGGCTCCCGCCAAACACCGGGGAGCTGTTTTTT
>TRBV7-8|TRBJ2-7|-|TRBD1
CASSLAGGQGLSYEQYF
TGTGCCAGCAGCTTAGCGGGGGGACAGGGGTTGAGCTACGAGCAGTACTTC
>TRBV5-4|TRBJ2-7|-|TRBD2
CASSYGTSGRGEQYF
TGTGCCAGCAGTTACGGGACTAGCGGGAGAGGGGAGCAGTACTTC
>TRBV9|TRBJ2-1|once|-
CASSVGGAFGNEQFF
TGTGCCAGCAGCGTAGGGGGGGCTTTTGGTAATGAGCAGTTCTTC
>TRBV9|TRBJ2-1|-|TRBD2
CASSRLAGVYNEQFF
TGTGCCAGCAGCCGACTAGCGGGGGTTTACAATGAGCAGTTCTTC
>TRBV28|TRBJ2-1|-|-
CASSLSGGYRYNEQFF
TGTGCCAGCAGTTTAAGCGGCGGATACCGCTACAATGAGCAGTTCTTC
>TRBV7-3|TRBJ2-2|-|TRBD1
CASSLTGAGGVGGELFF
TGTGCCAGCAGCTTAACAGGGGCAGGGGGCGTCGGCGGGGAGCTGTTTTTT
>TRBV6-5|TRBJ2-5|-|TRBD2
CASSYTSGGQETQYF
TGTGCCAGCAGTTACACTAGCGGGGGACAAGAGACCCAGTACTTC
>TRBV5-6|TRBJ2-7|-|TRBD1
CASSLTPDREFYEQYF
TGTGCCAGCAGCTTGACCCCGGACAGGGAATTCTACGAGCAGTACTTC
>TRBV6-1|TRBJ2-7|-|TRBD1
CASSDYGTDAYEQYF
TGTGCCAGCAGTGACTACGGGACAGATGCCTACGAGCAGTACTTC
>TRBV27|TRBJ2-1|-|-
CASGVLGNEQFF
TGTGCCAGCGGTGTCTTGGGCAATGAGCAGTTCTTC
>TRBV10-2|TRBJ2-5|-|TRBD2
CASSESSGVGETQYF
TGCGCCAGCAGTGAGTCTAGCGGGGTGGGTGAGACCCAGTACTTC
>TRBV2|TRBJ2-7|-|-
CASSVPREIAYEQYF
TGTGCCAGCAGTGTCCCCAGGGAAATAGCCTACGAGCAGTACTTC
>TRBV19|TRBJ1-1|-|-
CASSIVGGSNTEAFF
TGTGCCAGTAGTATAGTTGGGGGGTCGAACACTGAAGCTTTCTTT
>TRBV2|TRBJ2-4|-|-
CASSETRGQAKNIQYF
TGTGCCAGCAGTGAAACTCGGGGCCAAGCCAAAAACATTCAGTACTTC
>TRBV13|TRBJ2-5|-|TRBD2
CASRKGLFQETQYF
TGTGCCAGCAGAAAGGGACTATTCCAAGAGACCCAGTACTTC
>TRBV10-3|TRBJ2-3|-|TRBD1
CAISEGTGNAGDTQYF
TGTGCCATCAGTGAAGGGACAGGGAACGCCGGAGATACGCAGTATTTT
>TRBV6-6|TRBJ2-3|-|TRBD2
CASSYLRGGLADTQYF
TGTGCCAGCAGTTACTTACGGGGGGGCCTCGCAGATACGCAGTATTTT
>TRBV27|TRBJ1-5|once|-
CASRETRGNFGQPRHF
TGTGCCAGCAGAGAGACCAGGGGTAACTTCGGTCAGCCCCGGCATTTT
>TRBV5-5|TRBJ2-7|-|-
CASSLGSGLGYEQYF
TGTGCCAGCAGCTTGGGGTCAGGGTTAGGATACGAGCAGTACTTC
>TRBV6-1|TRBJ2-7|once|-
CASSPGTPSYEQYF
TGTGCCAGCAGTCCCGGGACGCCTTCCTACGAGCAGTACTTC
>TRBV6-5|TRBJ2-5|-|TRBD1
CASSRAGGEETQYF
TGTGCCAGCAGTCGGGCAGGGGGTGAAGAGACCCAGTACTTC